Sequencing of this TCR beta chain was carried out in a study of cytomegalovirus exposure and HLA in healthy donors. Study-level background: In terms of ancestry, the Caucasian-associated cluster contained roughly 80% of the 300 to 400 genotyped donors.

This clone was seen a single time. The ends lost 8 bases at V and 1 base at J; junction bases unmatched: 7. The germline gives CDR1 LNHNV, CDR2 YYDKDF (reference sequence). This CDR3 comprises 14 residues. Primers: 60 Vbeta forward and 13 Jbeta reverse. TCRdb keeps only in-frame clones here, not all; method: immunoSEQ multiplex PCR. Of 85,000 to 100,000 clones listed, nearly 70% are singletons. Sequenced sample: PBMCs. This chain joins TRBV15 and TRBJ1-2, with 7 bases fitting TRBD1. The receptor's source is a man aged 50-59 years in good health and CMV-seronegative. CDR3 bases: TGTGCCACCGCACAGGGGCTAAATAACTATGGCTACACCTTC. Translating it yields CATAQGLNNYGYTF.